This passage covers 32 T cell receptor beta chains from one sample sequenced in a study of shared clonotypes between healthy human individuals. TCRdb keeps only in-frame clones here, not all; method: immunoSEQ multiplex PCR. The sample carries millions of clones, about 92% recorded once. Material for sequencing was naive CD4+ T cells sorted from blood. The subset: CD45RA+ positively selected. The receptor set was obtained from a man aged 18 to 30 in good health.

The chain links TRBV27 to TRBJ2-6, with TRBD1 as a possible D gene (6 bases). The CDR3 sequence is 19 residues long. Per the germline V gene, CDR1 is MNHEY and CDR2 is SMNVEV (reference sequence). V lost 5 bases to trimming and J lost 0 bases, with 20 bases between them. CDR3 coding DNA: TGTGCCAGCAGTACGAAGGACAGCACTTCAATCTCTGGGGCCAACGTCCTGACTTTC. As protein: CASSTKDSTSISGANVLTF. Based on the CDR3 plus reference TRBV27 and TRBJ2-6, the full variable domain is EAQVTQNPRYLITVTGKKLTVTCSQNMNHEYMSWYRQDPGLGLRQIYYSMNVEVTDKGDVPEGYKVSRKEKRNFPLILESPSPNQTSLYFCASSTKDSTSISGANVLTFGAGSRLTVL.

The CDR3 region has the DNA TGTGCCAGCAGCTTAACGACAGTCTTAAGTGAAAAACTGTTTTTT. This encodes CASSLTTVLSEKLFF. This chain links TRBV7-9 with TRBJ1-4, with D perhaps matching TRBD1 (5 bases). Germline CDR1 is SEHNR and CDR2 is FQNEAQ (reference sequence). The germline V and J ends were trimmed by 2 bases and 7 bases, with 14 bases remaining between them. The CDR3 runs to 15 residues.

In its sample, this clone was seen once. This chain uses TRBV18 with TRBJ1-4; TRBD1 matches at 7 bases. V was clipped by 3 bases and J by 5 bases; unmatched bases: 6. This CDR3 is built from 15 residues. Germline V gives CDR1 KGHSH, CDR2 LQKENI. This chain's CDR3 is CASSPGTEKNEKLFF. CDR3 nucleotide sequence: TGTGCCAGCTCACCCGGGACAGAGAAAAATGAAAAACTGTTTTTT.

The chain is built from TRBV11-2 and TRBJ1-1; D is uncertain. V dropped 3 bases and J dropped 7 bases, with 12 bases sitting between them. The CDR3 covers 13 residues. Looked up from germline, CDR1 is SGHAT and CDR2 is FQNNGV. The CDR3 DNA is TGTGCCAGCAGCTTCTCTCCCCCGGATGAAGCTTTCTTT. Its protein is CASSFSPPDEAFF.

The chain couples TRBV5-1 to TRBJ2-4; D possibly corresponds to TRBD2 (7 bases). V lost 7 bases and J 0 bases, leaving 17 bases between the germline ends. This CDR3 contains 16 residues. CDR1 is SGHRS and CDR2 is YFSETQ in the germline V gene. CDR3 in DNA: TGCGCCAGCTCCTTGGGGGCTAGCGGAGCCAAAAACATTCAGTACTTC. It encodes CASSLGASGAKNIQYF. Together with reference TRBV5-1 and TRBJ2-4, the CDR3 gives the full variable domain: KAGVTQTPRYLIKTRGQQVTLSCSPISGHRSVSWYQQTPGQGLQFLFEYFSETQRNKGNFPGRFSGRQFSNSRSEMNVSTLELGDSALYLCASSLGASGAKNIQYFGAGTRLSVL.

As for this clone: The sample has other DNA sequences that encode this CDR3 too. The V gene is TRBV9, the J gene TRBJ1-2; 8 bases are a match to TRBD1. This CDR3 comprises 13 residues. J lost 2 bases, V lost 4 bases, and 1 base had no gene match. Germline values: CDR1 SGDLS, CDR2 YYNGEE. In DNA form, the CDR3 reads TGTGCCAGCAGCCGGACAGGGAACTATGGCTACACCTTC. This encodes CASSRTGNYGYTF.

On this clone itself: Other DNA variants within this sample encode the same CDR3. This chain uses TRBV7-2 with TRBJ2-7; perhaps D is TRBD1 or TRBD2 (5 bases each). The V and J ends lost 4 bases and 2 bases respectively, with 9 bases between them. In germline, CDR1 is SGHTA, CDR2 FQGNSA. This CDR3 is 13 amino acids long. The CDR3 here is CASSSPGPYEQYF. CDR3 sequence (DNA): TGTGCCAGCAGCTCCCCGGGACCCTACGAGCAGTACTTC.

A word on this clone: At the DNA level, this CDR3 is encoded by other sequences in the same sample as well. This chain's CDR3 is CAWSGGYEQFF. The DNA for the CDR3 is TGTGCCTGGAGTGGTGGGTATGAGCAGTTCTTC. The rearrangement links TRBV30 to TRBJ2-1; D ambiguous. CDR3 size: 11 residues. Germline CDR1 and CDR2: GTSNPN and SVGIG (reference sequence). V lost 1 base, J lost 8 bases, and 6 bases lay in between.

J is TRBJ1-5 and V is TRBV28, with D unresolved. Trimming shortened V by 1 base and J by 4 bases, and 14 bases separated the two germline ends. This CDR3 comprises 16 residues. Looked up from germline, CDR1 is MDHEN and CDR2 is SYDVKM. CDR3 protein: CASSLLAEFQNQPQHF. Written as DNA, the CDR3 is TGTGCCAGCAGTTTATTGGCGGAATTTCAGAATCAGCCCCAGCATTTT.

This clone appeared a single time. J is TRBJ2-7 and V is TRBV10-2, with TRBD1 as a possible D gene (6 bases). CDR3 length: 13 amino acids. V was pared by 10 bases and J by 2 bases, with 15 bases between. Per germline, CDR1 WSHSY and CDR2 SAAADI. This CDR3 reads CATLLQGTYEQYF. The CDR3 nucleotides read TGCGCCACCCTTCTACAGGGAACCTACGAGCAGTACTTC.

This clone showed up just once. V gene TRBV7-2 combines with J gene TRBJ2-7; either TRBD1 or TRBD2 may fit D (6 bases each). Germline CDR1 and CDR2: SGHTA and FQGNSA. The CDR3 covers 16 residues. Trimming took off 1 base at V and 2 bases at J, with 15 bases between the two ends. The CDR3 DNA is TGTGCCAGCAGCTTAGGGGGTGGGGGGACACCCTACGAGCAGTACTTC. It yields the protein CASSLGGGGTPYEQYF.

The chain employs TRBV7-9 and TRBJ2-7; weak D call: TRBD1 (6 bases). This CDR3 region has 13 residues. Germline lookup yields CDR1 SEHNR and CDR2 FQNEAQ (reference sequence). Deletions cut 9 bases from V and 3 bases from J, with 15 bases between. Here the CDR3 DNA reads TGTGCCAGTTCTGGGGGCACCCGCTACGAGCAGTACTTC. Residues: CASSGGTRYEQYF. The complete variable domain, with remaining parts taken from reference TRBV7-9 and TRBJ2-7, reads DTGVSQNPRHKITKRGQNVTFRCDPISEHNRLYWYRQTLGQGPEFLTYFQNEAQLEKSRLLSDRFSAERPKGSFSTLEIQRTEQGDSAMYLCASSGGTRYEQYFGPGTRLTVT.

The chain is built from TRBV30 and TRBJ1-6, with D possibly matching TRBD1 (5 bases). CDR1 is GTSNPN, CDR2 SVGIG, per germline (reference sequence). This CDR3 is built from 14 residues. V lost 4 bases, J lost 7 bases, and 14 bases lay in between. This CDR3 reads CAWNGANKNSPLHF. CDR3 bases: TGTGCCTGGAACGGGGCTAACAAAAATTCACCCCTCCACTTT.

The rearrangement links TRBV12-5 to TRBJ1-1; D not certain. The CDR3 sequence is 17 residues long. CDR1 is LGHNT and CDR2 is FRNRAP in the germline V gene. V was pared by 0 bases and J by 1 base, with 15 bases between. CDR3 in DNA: TGTGCTAGTGGTTTGGTACTAGGGCAAGTGGGGAACACTGAAGCTTTCTTT. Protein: CASGLVLGQVGNTEAFF.

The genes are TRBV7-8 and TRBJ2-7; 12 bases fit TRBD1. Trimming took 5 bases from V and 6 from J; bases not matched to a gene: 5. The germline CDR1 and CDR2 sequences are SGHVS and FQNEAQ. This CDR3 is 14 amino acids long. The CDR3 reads CASSIRDRGLEQYF. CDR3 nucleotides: TGTGCCAGCAGCATCCGGGACAGGGGGCTCGAGCAGTACTTC. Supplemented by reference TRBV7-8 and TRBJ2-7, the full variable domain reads GAGVSQSPRYKVAKRGQDVALRCDPISGHVSLFWYQQALGQGPEFLTYFQNEAQLDKSGLPSDRFFAERPEGSVSTLKIQRTQQEDSAVYLCASSIRDRGLEQYFGPGTRLTVT.

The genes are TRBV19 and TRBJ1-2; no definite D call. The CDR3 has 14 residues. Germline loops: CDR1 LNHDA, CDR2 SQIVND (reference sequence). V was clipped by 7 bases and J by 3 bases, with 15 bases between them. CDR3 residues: CASTRQGPHYGYTF. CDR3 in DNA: TGTGCCAGTACCCGACAAGGGCCCCACTATGGCTACACCTTC.

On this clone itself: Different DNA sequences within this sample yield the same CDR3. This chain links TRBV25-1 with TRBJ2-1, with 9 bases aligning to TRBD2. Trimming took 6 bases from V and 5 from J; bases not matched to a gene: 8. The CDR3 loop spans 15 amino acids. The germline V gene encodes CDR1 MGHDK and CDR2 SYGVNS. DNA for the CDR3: TGTGCCAGCAGCGCCTTGGGACTAGCCGACAATGAGCAGTTCTTC. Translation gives CASSALGLADNEQFF.

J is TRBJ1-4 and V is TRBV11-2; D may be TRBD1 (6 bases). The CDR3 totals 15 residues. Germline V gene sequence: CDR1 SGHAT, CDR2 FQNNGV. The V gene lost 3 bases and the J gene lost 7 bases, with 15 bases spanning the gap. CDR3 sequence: CASSFDLQGGEKLFF. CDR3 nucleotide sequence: TGTGCCAGCAGCTTCGACCTACAGGGTGGTGAAAAACTGTTTTTT.

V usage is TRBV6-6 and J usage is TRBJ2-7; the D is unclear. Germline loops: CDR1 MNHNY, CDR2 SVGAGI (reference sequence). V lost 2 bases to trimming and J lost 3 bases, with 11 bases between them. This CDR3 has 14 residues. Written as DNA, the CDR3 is TGTGCCAGCAGTTACGGGTCAGTCGTCTACGAGCAGTACTTC. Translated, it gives CASSYGSVVYEQYF.

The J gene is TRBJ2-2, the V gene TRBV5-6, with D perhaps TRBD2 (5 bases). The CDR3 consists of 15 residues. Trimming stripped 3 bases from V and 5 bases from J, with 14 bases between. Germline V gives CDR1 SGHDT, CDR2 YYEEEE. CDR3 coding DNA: TGTGCCAGCAGCTGGGTCAGGAGGTCGACCGGGGAGCTGTTTTTT. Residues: CASSWVRRSTGELFF.

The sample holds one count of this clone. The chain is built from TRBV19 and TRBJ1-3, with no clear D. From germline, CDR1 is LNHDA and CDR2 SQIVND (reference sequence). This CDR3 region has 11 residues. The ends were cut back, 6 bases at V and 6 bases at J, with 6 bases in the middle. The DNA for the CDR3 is TGTGCCAGTAGCATCGAAAACACCATATATTTT. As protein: CASSIENTIYF.

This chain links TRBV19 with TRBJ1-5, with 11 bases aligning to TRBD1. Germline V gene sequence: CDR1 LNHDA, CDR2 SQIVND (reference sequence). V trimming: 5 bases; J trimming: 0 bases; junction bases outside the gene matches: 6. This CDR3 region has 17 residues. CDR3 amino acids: CASSSGQGASSNQPQHF. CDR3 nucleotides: TGTGCCAGTAGTTCCGGACAGGGGGCAAGTAGCAATCAGCCCCAGCATTTT.

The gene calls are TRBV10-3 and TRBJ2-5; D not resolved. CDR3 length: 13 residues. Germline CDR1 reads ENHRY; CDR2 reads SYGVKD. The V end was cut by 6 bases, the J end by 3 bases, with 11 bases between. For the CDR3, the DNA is TGTGCCATCAGGGGGTATGGGGAAGAGACCCAGTACTTC. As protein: CAIRGYGEETQYF.

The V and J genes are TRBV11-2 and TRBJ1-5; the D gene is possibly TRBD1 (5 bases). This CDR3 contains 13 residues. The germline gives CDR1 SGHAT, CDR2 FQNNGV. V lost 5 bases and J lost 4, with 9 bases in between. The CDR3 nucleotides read TGTGCCAGCAGCCCGGGGGTTAATCAGCCCCAGCATTTT. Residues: CASSPGVNQPQHF.

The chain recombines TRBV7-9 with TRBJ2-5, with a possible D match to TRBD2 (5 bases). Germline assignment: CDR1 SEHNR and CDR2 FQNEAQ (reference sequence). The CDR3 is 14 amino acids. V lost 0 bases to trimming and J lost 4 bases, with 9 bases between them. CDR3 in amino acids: CASSLAGRGETQYF. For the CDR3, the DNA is TGTGCCAGCAGCTTAGCTGGACGGGGAGAGACCCAGTACTTC.

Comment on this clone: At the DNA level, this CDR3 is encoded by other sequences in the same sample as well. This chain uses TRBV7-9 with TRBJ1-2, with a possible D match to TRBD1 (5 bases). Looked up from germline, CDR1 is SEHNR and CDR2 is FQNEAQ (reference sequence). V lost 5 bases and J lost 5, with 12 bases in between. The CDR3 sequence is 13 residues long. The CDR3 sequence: CASSPQGGYGYTF. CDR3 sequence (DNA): TGTGCCAGCAGCCCGCAGGGAGGGTATGGCTACACCTTC.

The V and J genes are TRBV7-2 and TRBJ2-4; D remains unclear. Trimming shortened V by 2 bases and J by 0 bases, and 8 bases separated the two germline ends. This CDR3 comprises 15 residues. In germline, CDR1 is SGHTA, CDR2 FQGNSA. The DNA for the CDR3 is TGTGCCAGCAGCTTAACACCCTTAGCCAAAAACATTCAGTACTTC. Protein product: CASSLTPLAKNIQYF.

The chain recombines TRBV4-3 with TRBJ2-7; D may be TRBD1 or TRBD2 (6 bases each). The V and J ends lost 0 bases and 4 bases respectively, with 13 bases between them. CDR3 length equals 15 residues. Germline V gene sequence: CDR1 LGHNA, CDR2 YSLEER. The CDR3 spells CASSQDPWGAYEQYF. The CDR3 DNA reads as TGCGCCAGCAGCCAAGATCCCTGGGGGGCGTACGAGCAGTACTTC.

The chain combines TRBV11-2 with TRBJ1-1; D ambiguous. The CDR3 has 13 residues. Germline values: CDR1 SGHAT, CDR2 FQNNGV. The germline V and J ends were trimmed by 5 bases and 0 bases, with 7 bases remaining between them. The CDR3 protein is CASSASLNTEAFF. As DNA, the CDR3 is TGTGCCAGCAGCGCCTCCCTGAACACTGAAGCTTTCTTT.

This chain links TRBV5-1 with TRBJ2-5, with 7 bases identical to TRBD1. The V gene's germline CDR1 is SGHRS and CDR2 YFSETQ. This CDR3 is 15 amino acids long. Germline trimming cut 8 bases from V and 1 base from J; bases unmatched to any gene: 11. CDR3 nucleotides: TGCGCCAGTAAAGTTTCCGGGACAGTCCAAGAGACCCAGTACTTC. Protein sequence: CASKVSGTVQETQYF.

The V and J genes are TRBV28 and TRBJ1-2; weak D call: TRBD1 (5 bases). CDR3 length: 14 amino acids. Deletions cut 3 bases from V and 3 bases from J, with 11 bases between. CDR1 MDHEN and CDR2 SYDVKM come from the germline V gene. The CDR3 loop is CASSLWQTDYGYTF. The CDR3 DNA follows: TGTGCCAGCAGTTTGTGGCAGACAGACTATGGCTACACCTTC.

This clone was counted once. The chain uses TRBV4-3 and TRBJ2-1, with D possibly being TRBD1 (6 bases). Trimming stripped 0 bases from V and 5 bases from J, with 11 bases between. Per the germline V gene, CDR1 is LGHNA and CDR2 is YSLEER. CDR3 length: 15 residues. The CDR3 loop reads CASSQDARGNNEQFF. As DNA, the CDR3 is TGCGCCAGCAGCCAAGATGCCAGGGGAAACAATGAGCAGTTCTTC.